This TCR beta chain was captured by sequencing in a study of T cell repertoires in cytomegalovirus infection. Turning to the study itself: The public TCR beta signatures pointed to both CMV infection and matching HLA type. Overall study results and limits: The ex vivo response showed dominance by HLA-C-restricted CMV-specific TCR beta clonotypes. Frequencies of public TCR beta families were cumulated, and this identified carriers of CMV plus the relevant HLA.

TCRdb re-called the reads through MiXCR, storing one row per CDR3 protein. The data show under 300,000 distinct CDR3 sequences, with 9% to 15% seen just once and 1.6% held by the top ten. The CDR3 length is 12 residues. The germline V gene has CDR1 SEHNR and CDR2 FQNEAQ (reference sequence). V was trimmed by 8 bases and J by 4 bases, leaving 9 bases between them. In its sample, this clonotype was seen a few times. Its antigen is undetermined. The clonotype comes from a human donor in good health (CMV status not recorded). Some clones in this sample may be carry-over from other donors' samples. Sequenced: PBMCs. V and J are TRBV7-9 and TRBJ1-5; D remains ambiguous. CDR3: CASPAFNQPQHF. The CDR3 DNA is TGTGCCAGCCCGGCGTTTAATCAGCCCCAGCATTTT.